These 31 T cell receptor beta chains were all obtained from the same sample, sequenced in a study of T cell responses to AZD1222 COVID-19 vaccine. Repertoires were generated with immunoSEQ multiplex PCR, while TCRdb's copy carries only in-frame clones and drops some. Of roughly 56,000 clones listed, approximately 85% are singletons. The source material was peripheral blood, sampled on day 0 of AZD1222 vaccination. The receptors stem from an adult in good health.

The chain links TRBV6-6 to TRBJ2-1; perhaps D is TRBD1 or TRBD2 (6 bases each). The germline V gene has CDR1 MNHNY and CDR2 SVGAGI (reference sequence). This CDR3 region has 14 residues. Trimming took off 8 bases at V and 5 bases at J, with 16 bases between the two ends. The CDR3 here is CASGRMGADNEQFF. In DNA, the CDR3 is TGTGCCAGCGGGAGGATGGGGGCGGACAATGAGCAGTTCTTC.

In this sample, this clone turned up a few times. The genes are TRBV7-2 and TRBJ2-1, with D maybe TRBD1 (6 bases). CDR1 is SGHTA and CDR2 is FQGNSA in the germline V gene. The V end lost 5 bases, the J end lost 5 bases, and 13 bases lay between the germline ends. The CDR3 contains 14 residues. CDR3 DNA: TGTGCCAGCAGCCCCAGGGGCTACAACAATGAGCAGTTCTTC. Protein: CASSPRGYNNEQFF.

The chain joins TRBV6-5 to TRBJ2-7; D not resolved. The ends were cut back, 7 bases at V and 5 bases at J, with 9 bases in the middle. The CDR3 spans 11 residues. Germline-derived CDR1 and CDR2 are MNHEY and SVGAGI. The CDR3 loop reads CASTQFDEQYF. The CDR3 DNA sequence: TGTGCCAGCACCCAATTCGACGAGCAGTACTTC.

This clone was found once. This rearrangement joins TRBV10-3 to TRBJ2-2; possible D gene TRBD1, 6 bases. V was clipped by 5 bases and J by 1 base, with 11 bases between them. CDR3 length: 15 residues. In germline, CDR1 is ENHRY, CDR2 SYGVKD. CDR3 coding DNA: TGTGCCATCAGTCCGACGGACAGGAACACCGGGGAGCTGTTTTTT. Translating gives CAISPTDRNTGELFF.

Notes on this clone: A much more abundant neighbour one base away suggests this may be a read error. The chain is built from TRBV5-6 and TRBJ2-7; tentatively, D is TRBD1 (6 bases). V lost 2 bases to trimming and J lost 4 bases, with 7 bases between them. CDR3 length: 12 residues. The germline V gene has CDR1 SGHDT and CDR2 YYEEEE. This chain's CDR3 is CASSLQGYEQYF. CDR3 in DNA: TGTGCCAGCAGCTTACAGGGATACGAGCAGTACTTC.

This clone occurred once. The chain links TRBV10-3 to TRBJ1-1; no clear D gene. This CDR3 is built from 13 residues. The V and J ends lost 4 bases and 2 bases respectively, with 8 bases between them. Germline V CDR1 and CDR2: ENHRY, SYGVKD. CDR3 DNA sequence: TGTGCCATCAGTGTTTCGACTAACACTGAAGCTTTCTTT. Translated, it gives CAISVSTNTEAFF.

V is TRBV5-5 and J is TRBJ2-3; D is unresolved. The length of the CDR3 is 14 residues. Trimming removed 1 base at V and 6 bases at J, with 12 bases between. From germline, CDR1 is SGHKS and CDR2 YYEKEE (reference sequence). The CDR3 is CASSLSGTSDTQYF. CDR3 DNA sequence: TGTGCCAGCAGCTTGAGTGGAACGTCGGATACGCAGTATTTT.

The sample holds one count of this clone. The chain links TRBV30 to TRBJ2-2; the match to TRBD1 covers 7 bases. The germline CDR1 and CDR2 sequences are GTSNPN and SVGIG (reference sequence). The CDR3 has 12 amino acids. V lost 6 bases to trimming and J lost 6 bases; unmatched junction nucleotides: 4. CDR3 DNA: TGTGCCTGTAGGACAGGTCCCGGGGAGCTGTTTTTT. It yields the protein CACRTGPGELFF.

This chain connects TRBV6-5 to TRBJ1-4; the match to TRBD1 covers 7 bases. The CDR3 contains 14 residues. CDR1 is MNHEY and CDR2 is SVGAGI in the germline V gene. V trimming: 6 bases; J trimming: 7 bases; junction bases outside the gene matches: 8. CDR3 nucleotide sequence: TGTGCCAGCAGCGGGGGACAGTCTGTTGAAAAACTGTTTTTT. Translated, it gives CASSGGQSVEKLFF.

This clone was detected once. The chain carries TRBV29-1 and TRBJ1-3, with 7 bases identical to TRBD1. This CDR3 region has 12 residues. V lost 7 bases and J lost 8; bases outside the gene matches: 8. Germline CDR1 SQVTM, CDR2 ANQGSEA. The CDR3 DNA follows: TGCAGCGCAAGAGAGGGGGCGGACACCATATATTTT. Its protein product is CSAREGADTIYF.

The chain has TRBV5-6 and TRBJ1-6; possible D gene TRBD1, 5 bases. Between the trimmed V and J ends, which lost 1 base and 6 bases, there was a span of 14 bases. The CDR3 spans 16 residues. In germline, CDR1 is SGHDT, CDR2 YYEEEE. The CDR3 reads CASSLSRGWGNSPLHF. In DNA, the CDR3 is TGTGCCAGCAGCTTGAGTCGGGGGTGGGGTAATTCACCCCTCCACTTT.

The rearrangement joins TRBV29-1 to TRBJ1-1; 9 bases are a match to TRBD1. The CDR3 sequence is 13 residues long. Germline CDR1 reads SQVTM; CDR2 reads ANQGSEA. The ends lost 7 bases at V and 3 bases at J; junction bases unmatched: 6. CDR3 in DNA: TGCAGCGCGCAACAGGGGGCGCACACTGAAGCTTTCTTT. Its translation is CSAQQGAHTEAFF.

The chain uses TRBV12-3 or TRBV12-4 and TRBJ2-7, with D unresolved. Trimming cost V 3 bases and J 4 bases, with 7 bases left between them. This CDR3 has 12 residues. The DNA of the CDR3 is TGTGCCAGCAGTTTTGAAGGATACGAGCAGTACTTC. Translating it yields CASSFEGYEQYF.

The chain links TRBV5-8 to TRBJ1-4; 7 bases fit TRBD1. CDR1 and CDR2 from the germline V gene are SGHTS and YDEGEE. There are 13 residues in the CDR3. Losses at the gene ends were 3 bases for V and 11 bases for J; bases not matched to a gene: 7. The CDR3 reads CASSSQGGTKLFF. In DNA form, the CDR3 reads TGTGCCAGCAGCTCCCAGGGGGGGACCAAACTGTTTTTT.

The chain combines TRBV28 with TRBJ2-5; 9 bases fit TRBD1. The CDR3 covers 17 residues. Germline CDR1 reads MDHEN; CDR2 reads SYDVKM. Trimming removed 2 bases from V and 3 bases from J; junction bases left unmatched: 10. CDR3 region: CASSLELVGTGKETQYF. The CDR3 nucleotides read TGTGCCAGCAGTTTAGAACTGGTAGGGACAGGGAAAGAGACCCAGTACTTC.

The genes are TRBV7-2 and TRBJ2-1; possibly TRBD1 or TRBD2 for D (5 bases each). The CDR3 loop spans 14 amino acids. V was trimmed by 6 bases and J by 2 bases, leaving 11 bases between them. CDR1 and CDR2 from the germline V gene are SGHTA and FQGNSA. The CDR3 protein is CASSSGTTYNEQFF. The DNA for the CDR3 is TGTGCCAGCAGTTCCGGGACCACCTACAATGAGCAGTTCTTC.

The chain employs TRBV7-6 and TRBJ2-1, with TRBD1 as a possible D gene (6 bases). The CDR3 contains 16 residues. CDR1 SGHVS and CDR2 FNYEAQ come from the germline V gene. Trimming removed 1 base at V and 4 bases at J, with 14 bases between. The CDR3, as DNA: TGTGCCAGCAGCTTAGACTCAGGGGCCCTATACAATGAGCAGTTCTTC. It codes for CASSLDSGALYNEQFF.

Here the CDR3 DNA reads TGTGCCAGCAGCTTAGGGAGGTTGACAGGGAGGCTCAGGGAGACCCAGTACTTC. Translating it yields CASSLGRLTGRLRETQYF. The chain uses TRBV7-6 and TRBJ2-5, with D maybe TRBD1 (7 bases). This CDR3 spans 18 amino acids. Germline V gene data show CDR1 as SGHVS and CDR2 as FNYEAQ. V was cut by 1 base and J by 5 bases, with 23 bases left in between. The full variable domain, rest sourced from reference TRBV7-6 and TRBJ2-5, is GAGVSQSPRYKVTKRGQDVALRCDPISGHVSLYWYRQALGQGPEFLTYFNYEAQQDKSGLPNDRFSAERPEGSISTLTIQRTEQRDSAMYRCASSLGRLTGRLRETQYFGPGTRLLVL.

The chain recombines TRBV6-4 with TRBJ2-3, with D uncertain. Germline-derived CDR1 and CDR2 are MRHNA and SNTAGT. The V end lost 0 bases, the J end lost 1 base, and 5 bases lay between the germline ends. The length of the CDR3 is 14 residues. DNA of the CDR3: TGTGCCAGCAGTGACTCACCTGGCACAGATACGCAGTATTTT. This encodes CASSDSPGTDTQYF.

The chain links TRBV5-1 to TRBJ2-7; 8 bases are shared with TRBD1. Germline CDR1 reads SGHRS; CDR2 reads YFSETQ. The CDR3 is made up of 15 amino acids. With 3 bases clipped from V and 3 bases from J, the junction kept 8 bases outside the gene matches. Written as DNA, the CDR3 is TGCGCCAGCAGCTCTGGACAGGGATCCTTCTACGAGCAGTACTTC. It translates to CASSSGQGSFYEQYF.

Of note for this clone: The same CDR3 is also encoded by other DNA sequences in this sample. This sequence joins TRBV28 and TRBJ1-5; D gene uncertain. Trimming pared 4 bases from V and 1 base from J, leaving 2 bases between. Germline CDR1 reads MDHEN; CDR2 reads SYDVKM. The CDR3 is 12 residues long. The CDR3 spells CASSWSNQPQHF. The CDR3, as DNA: TGTGCCAGCAGTTGGAGCAATCAGCCCCAGCATTTT.

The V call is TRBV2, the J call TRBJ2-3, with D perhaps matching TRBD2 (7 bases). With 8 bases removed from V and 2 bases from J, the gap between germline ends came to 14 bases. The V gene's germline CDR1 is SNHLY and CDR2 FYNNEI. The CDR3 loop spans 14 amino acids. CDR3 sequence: CASGGRGNTDTQYF. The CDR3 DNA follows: TGTGCCAGCGGGGGGCGGGGGAACACAGATACGCAGTATTTT.

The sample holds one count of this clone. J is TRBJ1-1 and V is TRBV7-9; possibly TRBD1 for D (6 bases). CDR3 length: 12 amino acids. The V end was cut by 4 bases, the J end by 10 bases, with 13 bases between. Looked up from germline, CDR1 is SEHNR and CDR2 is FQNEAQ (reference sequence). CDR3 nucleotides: TGTGCCAGCAGCTCGGAGGGGGTATCAGCTTTCTTT. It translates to CASSSEGVSAFF.

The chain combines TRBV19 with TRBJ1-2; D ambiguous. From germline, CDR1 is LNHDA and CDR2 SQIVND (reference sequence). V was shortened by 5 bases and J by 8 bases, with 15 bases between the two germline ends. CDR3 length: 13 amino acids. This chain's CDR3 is CASSVLDDAGYTF. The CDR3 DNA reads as TGTGCCAGTAGTGTATTGGACGACGCGGGCTACACCTTC.

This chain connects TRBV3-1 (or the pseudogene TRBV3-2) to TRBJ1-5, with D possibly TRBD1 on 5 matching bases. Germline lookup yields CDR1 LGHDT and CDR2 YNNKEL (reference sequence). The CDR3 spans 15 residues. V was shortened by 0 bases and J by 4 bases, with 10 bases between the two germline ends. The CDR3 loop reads CASSQDWDGNQPQHF. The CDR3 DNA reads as TGTGCCAGCAGCCAAGATTGGGACGGAAATCAGCCCCAGCATTTT.

CDR3 sequence (DNA): TGTGCCATCAGTGGTTCCGGGACAGAGCCTTACAATGAGCAGTTCTTC. It specifies CAISGSGTEPYNEQFF. The rearrangement joins TRBV10-3 to TRBJ2-1; the match to TRBD1 covers 7 bases. The CDR3 spans 16 residues. CDR1 is ENHRY, CDR2 SYGVKD, per germline. After removal of 4 bases from V and 4 bases from J, the junction contained 10 bases not matched to a gene.

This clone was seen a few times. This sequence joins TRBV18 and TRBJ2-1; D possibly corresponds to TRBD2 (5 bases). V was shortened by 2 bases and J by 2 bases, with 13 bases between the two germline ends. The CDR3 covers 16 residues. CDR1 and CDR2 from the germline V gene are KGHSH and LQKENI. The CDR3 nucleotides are TGTGCCAGCTCACCAGATGCCGGGAATACCTACAATGAGCAGTTCTTC. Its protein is CASSPDAGNTYNEQFF.

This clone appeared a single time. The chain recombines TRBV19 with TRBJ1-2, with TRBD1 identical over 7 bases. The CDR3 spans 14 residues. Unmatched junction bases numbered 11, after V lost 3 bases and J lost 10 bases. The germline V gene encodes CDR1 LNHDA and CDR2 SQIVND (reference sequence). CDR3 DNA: TGTGCCAGTAGTATTCCCCAGGGGGGTACCTTCTACACCTTC. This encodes CASSIPQGGTFYTF. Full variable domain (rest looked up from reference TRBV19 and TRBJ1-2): DGGITQSPKYLFRKEGQNVTLSCEQNLNHDAMYWYRQDPGQGLRLIYYSQIVNDFQKGDIAEGYSVSREKKESFPLTVTSAQKNPTAFYLCASSIPQGGTFYTFGSGTRLTVV.

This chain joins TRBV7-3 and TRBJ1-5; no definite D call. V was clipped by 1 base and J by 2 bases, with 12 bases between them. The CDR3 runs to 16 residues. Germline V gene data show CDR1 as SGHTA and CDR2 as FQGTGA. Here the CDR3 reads CASSLMEGPRNQPQHF. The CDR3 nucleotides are TGTGCCAGCAGCTTAATGGAAGGGCCTCGCAATCAGCCCCAGCATTTT.

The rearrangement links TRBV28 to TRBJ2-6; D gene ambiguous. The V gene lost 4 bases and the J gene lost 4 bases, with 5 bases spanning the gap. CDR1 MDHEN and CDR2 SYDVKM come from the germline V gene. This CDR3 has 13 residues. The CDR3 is CASSSSGANVLTF. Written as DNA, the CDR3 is TGTGCCAGCAGTTCCTCCGGGGCCAACGTCCTGACTTTC.

The CDR3 loop is CSVAPEAGGYTF. In nucleotides, the CDR3 is TGCAGCGTTGCCCCGGAGGCGGGTGGCTACACCTTC. The rearrangement uses TRBV29-1 and TRBJ1-2, with D unclear. The CDR3 spans 12 residues. Per the germline V gene, CDR1 is SQVTM and CDR2 is ANQGSEA. Trimming removed 4 bases at V and 7 bases at J, with 13 bases between. Full variable domain (outside the CDR3, taken from reference TRBV29-1 and TRBJ1-2): SAVISQKPSRDICQRGTSLTIQCQVDSQVTMMFWYRQQPGQSLTLIATANQGSEATYESGFVIDKFPISRPNLTFSTLTVSNMSPEDSSIYLCSVAPEAGGYTFGSGTRLTVV.